This T cell receptor beta chain was captured in a study of T cells in Graves' hyperthyroidism and ophthalmopathy. Study results and caveats: A model of 13 V-J pairs discriminated ophthalmopathy from stable hyperthyroidism. Blood held most thyroid clonotypes expanded above 0.001 frequency.

Extraction of PBMCs used roughly 9.6 ml of fresh peripheral blood. This clonotype was picked up many times. Its antigen is unknown. TCR beta CDR3 regions were amplified from RNA transcripts. The TCR CDR3 first-round RT-PCR relied on the HTBI primer set. From the multiplex PCR reads, TCRdb called clonotypes with MiXCR, one entry per CDR3 protein. The sample lists some 580,000 distinct CDR3 sequences, more than 15% occurring once. CDR1 SGHVS and CDR2 FQNEAQ come from the germline V gene. The CDR3 is 15 amino acids. V lost 4 bases and J lost 8; bases outside the gene matches: 10. The sequence was obtained from a woman in her forties with Graves' ophthalmopathy. The rearrangement uses TRBV7-8 and TRBJ1-5; TRBD1 matches 8 bases. Sequenced material: blood. As DNA, the CDR3 is TGTGCCAGCAGCTCTTCAGGGGGCATTATAGAGCCCCAGCATTTT. Translating gives CASSSSGGIIEPQHF.